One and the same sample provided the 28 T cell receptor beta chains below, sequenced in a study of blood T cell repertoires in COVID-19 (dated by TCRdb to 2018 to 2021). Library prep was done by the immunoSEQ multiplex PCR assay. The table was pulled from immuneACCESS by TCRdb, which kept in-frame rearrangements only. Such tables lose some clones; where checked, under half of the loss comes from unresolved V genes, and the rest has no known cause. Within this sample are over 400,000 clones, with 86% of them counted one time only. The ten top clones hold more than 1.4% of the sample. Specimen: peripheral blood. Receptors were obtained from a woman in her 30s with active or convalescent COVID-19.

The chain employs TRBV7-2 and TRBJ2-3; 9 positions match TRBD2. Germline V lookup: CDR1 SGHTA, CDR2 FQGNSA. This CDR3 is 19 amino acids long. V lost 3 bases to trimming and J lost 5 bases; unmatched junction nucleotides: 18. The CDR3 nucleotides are TGTGCCAGCAGCTTTCCTCTAGCGGGGAGGGTGGGGTTCGGAGATACGCAGTATTTT. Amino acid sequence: CASSFPLAGRVGFGDTQYF. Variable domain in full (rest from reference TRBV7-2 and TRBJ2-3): GAGVSQSPSNKVTEKGKDVELRCDPISGHTALYWYRQSLGQGLEFLIYFQGNSAPDKSGLPSDRFSAERTGGSVSTLTIQRTQQEDSAVYLCASSFPLAGRVGFGDTQYFGPGTRLTVL.

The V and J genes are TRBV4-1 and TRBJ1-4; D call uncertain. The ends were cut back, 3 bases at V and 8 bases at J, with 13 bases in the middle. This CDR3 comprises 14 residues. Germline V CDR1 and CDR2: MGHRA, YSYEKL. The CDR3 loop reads CASSHPFGLEKLFF. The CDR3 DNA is TGCGCCAGCAGCCACCCATTCGGGTTAGAAAAACTGTTTTTT.

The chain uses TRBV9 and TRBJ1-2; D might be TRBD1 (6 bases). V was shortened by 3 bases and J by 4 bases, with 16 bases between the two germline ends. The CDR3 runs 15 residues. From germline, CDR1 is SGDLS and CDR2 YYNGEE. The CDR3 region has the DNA TGTGCCAGCAGCGAAAATAACCAGGGGTTCTATGGCTACACCTTC. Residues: CASSENNQGFYGYTF. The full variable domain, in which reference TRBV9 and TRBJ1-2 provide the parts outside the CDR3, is DSGVTQTPKHLITATGQRVTLRCSPRSGDLSVYWYQQSLDQGLQFLIQYYNGEERAKGNILERFSAQQFPDLHSELNLSSLELGDSALYFCASSENNQGFYGYTFGSGTRLTVV.

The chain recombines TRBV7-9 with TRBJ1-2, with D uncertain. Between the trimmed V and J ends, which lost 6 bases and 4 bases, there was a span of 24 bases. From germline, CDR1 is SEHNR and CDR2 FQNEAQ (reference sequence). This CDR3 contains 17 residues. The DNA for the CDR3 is TGTGCCAGCAGATTCCCGGTTGGCCTAGTCTCTTCCTATGGCTACACCTTC. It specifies CASRFPVGLVSSYGYTF.

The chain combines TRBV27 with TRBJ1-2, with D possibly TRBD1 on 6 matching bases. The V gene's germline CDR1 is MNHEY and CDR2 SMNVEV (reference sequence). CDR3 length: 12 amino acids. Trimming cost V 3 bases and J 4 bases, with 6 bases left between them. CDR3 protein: CASSFRGYGYTF. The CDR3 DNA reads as TGTGCCAGCAGTTTCAGGGGCTATGGCTACACCTTC.

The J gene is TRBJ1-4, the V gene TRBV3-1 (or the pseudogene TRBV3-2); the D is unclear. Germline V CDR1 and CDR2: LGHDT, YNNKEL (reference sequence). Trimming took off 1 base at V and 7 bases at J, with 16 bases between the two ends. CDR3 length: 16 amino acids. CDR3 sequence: CASSQGWTQPGEKLFF. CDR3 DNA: TGTGCCAGCAGCCAAGGATGGACTCAACCGGGTGAAAAACTGTTTTTT.

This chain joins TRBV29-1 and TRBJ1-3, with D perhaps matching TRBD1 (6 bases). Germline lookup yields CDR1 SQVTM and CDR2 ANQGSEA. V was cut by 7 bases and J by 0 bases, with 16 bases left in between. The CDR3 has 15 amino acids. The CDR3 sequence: CSAPRDKNSGNTIYF. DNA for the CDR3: TGCAGCGCCCCGAGGGACAAGAACTCTGGAAACACCATATATTTT. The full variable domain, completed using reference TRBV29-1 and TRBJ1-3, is SAVISQKPSRDICQRGTSLTIQCQVDSQVTMMFWYRQQPGQSLTLIATANQGSEATYESGFVIDKFPISRPNLTFSTLTVSNMSPEDSSIYLCSAPRDKNSGNTIYFGEGSWLTVV.

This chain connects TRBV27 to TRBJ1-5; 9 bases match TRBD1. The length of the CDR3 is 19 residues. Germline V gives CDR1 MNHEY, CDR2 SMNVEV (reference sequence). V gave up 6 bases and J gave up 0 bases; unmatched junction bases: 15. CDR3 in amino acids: CASSPSPGQGYHSNQPQHF. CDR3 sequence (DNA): TGTGCCAGCAGCCCCTCCCCGGGACAGGGATATCATAGCAATCAGCCCCAGCATTTT.

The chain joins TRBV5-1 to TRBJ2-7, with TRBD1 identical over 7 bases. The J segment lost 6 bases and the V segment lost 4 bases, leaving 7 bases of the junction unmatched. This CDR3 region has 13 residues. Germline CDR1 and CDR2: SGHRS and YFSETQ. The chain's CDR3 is CASSRGQKSEQYF. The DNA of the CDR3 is TGCGCCAGCAGCAGGGGACAGAAGTCCGAGCAGTACTTC.

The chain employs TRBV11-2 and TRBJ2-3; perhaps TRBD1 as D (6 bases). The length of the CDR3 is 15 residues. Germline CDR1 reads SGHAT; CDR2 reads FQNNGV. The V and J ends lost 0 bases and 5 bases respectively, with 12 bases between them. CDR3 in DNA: TGTGCCAGCAGCTTAGATCTGGGGGCGGGAGATACGCAGTATTTT. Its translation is CASSLDLGAGDTQYF.

The CDR3 bases are TGTGCCAGCAGCGCCGGACAGCTAGCGGCCAACGTCCTGACTTTC. This gives the protein CASSAGQLAANVLTF. The chain joins TRBV9 to TRBJ2-6; D may be TRBD1 (6 bases). CDR1 and CDR2 (germline): SGDLS, YYNGEE. The CDR3 covers 15 residues. Trimming took 3 bases from V and 6 from J, leaving 13 bases between them.

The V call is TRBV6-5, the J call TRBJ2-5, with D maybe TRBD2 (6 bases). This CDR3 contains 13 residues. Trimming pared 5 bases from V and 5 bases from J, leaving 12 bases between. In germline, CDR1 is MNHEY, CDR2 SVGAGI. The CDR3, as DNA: TGTGCCAGCAGTCCGGGACTTGAGGAGACCCAGTACTTC. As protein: CASSPGLEETQYF.

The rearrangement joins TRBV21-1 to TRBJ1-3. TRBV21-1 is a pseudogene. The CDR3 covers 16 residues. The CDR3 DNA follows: TGTGCCAGCAGCACCGGCGGAGGGCTAGCTGGAAACACCATATATTTT. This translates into CASSTGGGLAGNTIYF.

The CDR3 region has the DNA TGTGCCAGCAGCTTAGTAGCGGGGGCGGGTACTGAAGCTTTCTTT. It codes for CASSLVAGAGTEAFF. This chain connects TRBV7-9 to TRBJ1-1; D possibly corresponds to TRBD1 (6 bases). The ends were cut back, 1 base at V and 5 bases at J, with 14 bases in the middle. The CDR3 totals 15 residues. Per the germline V gene, CDR1 is SEHNR and CDR2 is FQNEAQ (reference sequence).

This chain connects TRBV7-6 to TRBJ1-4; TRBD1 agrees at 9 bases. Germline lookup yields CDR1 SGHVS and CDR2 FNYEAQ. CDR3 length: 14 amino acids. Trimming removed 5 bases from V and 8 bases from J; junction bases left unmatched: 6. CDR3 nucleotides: TGTGCCAGCAGCCGGGGGACAGGGAACGAAAAACTGTTTTTT. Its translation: CASSRGTGNEKLFF. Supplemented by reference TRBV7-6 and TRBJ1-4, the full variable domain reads GAGVSQSPRYKVTKRGQDVALRCDPISGHVSLYWYRQALGQGPEFLTYFNYEAQQDKSGLPNDRFSAERPEGSISTLTIQRTEQRDSAMYRCASSRGTGNEKLFFGSGTQLSVL.

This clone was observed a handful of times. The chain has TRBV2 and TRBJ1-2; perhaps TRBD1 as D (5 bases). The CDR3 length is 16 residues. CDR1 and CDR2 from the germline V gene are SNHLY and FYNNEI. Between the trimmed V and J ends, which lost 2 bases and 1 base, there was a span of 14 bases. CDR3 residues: CASSEMGQGFNYGYTF. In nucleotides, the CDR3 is TGTGCCAGCAGTGAAATGGGTCAGGGTTTTAACTATGGCTACACCTTC.

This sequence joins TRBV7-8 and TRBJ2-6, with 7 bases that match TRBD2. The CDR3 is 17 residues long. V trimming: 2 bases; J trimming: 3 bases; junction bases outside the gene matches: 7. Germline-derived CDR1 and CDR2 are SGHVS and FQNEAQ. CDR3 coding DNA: TGTGCCAGCAGCTTACCCGCGTCGGGAGGTGGGGCCAACGTCCTGACTTTC. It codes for CASSLPASGGGANVLTF.

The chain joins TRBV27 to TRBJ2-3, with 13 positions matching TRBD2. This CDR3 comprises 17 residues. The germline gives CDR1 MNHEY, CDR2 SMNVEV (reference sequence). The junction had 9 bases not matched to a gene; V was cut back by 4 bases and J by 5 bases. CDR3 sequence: CASSSKGLAGLGDTQYF. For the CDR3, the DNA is TGTGCCAGCAGTTCCAAGGGACTAGCGGGGCTCGGAGATACGCAGTATTTT.

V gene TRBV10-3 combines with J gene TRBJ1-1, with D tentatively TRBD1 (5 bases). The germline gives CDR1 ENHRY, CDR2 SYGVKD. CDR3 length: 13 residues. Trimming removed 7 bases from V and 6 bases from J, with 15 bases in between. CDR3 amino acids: CAIKGWRDAEAFF. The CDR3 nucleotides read TGTGCCATCAAGGGTTGGAGGGACGCTGAAGCTTTCTTT.

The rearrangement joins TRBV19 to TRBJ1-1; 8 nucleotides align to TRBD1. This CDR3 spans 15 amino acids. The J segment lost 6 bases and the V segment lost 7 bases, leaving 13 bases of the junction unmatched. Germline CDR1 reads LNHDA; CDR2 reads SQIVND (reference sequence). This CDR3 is CASIPGRTGGAEAFF. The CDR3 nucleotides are TGTGCCAGTATACCAGGTCGAACAGGGGGTGCTGAAGCTTTCTTT.

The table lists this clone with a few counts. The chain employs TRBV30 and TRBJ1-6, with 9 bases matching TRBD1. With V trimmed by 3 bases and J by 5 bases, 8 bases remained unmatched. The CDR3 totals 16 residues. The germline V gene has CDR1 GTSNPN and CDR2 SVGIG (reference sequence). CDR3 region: CAWRGTGTTHNSPLHF. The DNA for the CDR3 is TGTGCCTGGAGGGGGACAGGGACGACGCATAATTCACCCCTCCACTTT.

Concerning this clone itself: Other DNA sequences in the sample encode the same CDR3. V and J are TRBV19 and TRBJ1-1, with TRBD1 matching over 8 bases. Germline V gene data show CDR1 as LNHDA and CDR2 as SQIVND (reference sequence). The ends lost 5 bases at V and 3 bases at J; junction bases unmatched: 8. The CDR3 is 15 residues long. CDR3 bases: TGTGCCAGTAGTCCTGGCACAGGGGGTTACACTGAAGCTTTCTTT. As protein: CASSPGTGGYTEAFF.

This CDR3 reads CASSASLAEDTQYF. The CDR3 bases are TGTGCCAGCAGTGCGTCGCTAGCCGAAGATACGCAGTATTTT. The rearrangement uses TRBV6-4 and TRBJ2-3, with D maybe TRBD2 (5 bases). Germline V gives CDR1 MRHNA, CDR2 SNTAGT. CDR3 length: 14 residues. The V and J ends lost 4 bases and 5 bases respectively, with 13 bases between them.

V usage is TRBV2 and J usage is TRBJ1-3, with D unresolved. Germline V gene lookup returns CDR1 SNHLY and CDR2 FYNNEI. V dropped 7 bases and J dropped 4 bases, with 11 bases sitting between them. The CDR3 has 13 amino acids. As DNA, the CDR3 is TGTGCCAGCACCCCAGGTCCCGGAAACACCATATATTTT. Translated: CASTPGPGNTIYF.

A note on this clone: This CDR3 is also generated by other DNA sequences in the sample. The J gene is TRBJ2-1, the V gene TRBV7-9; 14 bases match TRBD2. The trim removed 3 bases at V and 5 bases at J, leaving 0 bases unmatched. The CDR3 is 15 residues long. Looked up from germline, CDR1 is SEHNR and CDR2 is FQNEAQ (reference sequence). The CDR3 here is CASSLGLAGDNEQFF. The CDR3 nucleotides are TGTGCCAGCAGCTTGGGACTAGCGGGAGACAATGAGCAGTTCTTC.

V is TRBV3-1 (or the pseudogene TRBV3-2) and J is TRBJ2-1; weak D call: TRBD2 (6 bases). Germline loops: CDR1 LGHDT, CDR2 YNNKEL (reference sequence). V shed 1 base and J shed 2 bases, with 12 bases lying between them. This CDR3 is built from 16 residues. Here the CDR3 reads CASSQAVTRPYNEQFF. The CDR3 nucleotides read TGTGCCAGCAGCCAAGCTGTGACTAGACCCTACAATGAGCAGTTCTTC.

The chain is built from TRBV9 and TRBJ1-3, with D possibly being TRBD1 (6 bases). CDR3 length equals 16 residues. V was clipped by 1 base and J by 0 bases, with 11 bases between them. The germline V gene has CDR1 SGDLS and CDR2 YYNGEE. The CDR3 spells CASSVLQGVSGNTIYF. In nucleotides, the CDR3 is TGTGCCAGCAGCGTACTACAGGGTGTCTCTGGAAACACCATATATTTT.

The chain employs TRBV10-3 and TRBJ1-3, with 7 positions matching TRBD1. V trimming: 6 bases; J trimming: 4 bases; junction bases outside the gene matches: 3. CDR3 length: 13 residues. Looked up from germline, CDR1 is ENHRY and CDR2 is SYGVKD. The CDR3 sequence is CAISLTGGNTIYF. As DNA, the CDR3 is TGTGCCATCAGCCTGACAGGGGGAAACACCATATATTTT.